Below are 6 T cell receptor beta chains sequenced from a single sample in a study of blood T cell repertoires in COVID-19. TCRdb's copy holds only in-frame clones and misses some; the assay was immunoSEQ multiplex PCR. The sample has roughly 220,000 clones; roughly 89% are singletons. Sequenced sample: PBMCs or T cells enriched from blood (not recorded which). These receptors all stem from a woman aged 40-49 years with acute COVID-19.

The genes are TRBV4-1 and TRBJ1-1; 9 bases agree with TRBD1. V dropped 4 bases and J dropped 0; count of bases not matched to a gene: 3. The CDR3 runs 15 residues. In germline, CDR1 is MGHRA, CDR2 YSYEKL. The CDR3 DNA is TGCGCCAGCAGCCCCCGGGACAGGGTGAACACTGAAGCTTTCTTT. Translation gives CASSPRDRVNTEAFF.

This chain connects TRBV24-1 to TRBJ1-2, with 7 nucleotides matching TRBD1. CDR1 and CDR2 from the germline V gene are KGHDR and SFDVKD. The CDR3 totals 13 residues. Trimming took 3 bases from V and 8 from J; bases not matched to a gene: 5. CDR3 DNA sequence: TGTGCCACCAGTGATAGTACAGGGGTAGGCTACACCTTC. This codes for CATSDSTGVGYTF.

The V gene is TRBV12-3 or TRBV12-4, the J gene TRBJ2-7; D remains ambiguous. The length of the CDR3 is 11 residues. Deletions cut 4 bases from V and 6 bases from J, with 7 bases between. CDR3: CASSSRGEQYF. The CDR3 region has the DNA TGTGCCAGCAGTTCCAGAGGCGAGCAGTACTTC.

This rearrangement joins TRBV11-2 to TRBJ2-5; 12 nucleotides match TRBD2. J was trimmed by 3 bases and V by 5 bases; bases with no gene match: 4. This CDR3 comprises 15 residues. CDR1 SGHAT and CDR2 FQNNGV come from the germline V gene. The CDR3 region is CASSPRLAGEETQYF. In DNA, the CDR3 is TGTGCCAGCAGCCCACGACTAGCGGGGGAAGAGACCCAGTACTTC. Combining the CDR3 with reference TRBV11-2 and TRBJ2-5 gives the whole variable domain EAGVAQSPRYKIIEKRQSVAFWCNPISGHATLYWYQQILGQGPKLLIQFQNNGVVDDSQLPKDRFSAERLKGVDSTLKIQPAKLEDSAVYLCASSPRLAGEETQYFGPGTRLLVL.

The J gene is TRBJ1-4, the V gene TRBV7-2, with D uncertain. Trimming removed 1 base from V and 6 bases from J, with 6 bases in between. This CDR3 comprises 13 residues. Germline CDR1 reads SGHTA; CDR2 reads FQGNSA. The CDR3 sequence: CASSLGVDEKLFF. The CDR3 DNA follows: TGTGCCAGCAGCTTAGGCGTAGATGAAAAACTGTTTTTT.

CDR3: CATSRDPGPGSGAFF. DNA of the CDR3: TGTGCCACCAGCAGAGATCCGGGACCCGGGAGCGGAGCTTTCTTT. The chain recombines TRBV15 with TRBJ1-1; D is possibly TRBD1 (5 bases). V was pared by 0 bases and J by 10 bases, with 18 bases between. The CDR3 has 15 residues. Germline loops: CDR1 LNHNV, CDR2 YYDKDF (reference sequence).